Listed below are T cell receptor beta chains from one sample, sequenced in a study of T cell responses to AZD1222 COVID-19 vaccine. Here immunoSEQ multiplex PCR was the method, and the copy in TCRdb shows in-frame clones only, minus some. This sample has around 140,000 clones; 90% to 95% occur once, and the top ten carry about 3.7%. This sample comprised peripheral blood, obtained 28 days after the second AZD1222 dose. The receptors come from an adult who received the AZD1222 COVID-19 vaccine. Each CDR3 is given with its conserved first and last residue. D genes are given only for firm matches. Expanded clones are given a class, and other clones once, few, many or no size at all.

J gene,V gene,D gene,clone size,CDR3 protein,CDR3 DNA
TRBJ2-3,TRBV7-9,-,-,CASSPSKRTDTQYF,TGTGCCAGCAGCCCCTCCAAGCGCACAGATACGCAGTATTTT
TRBJ2-1,TRBV2,TRBD2,few,CASSESLGGFYNEQFF,TGTGCCAGCAGTGAGAGTTTGGGGGGGTTCTACAATGAGCAGTTCTTC
TRBJ2-4,TRBV6-5,-,once,CASSPLGLNIQYF,TGTGCCAGCAGTCCCTTGGGCCTAAACATTCAGTACTTC
TRBJ1-5,TRBV7-2,-,-,CASSSRAGNQPQHF,TGTGCCAGCAGCTCTCGGGCGGGCAATCAGCCCCAGCATTTT
TRBJ1-3,TRBV19,-,-,CASSTGATGNTIYF,TGTGCCAGTAGTACGGGGGCTACTGGAAACACCATATATTTT
TRBJ2-7,TRBV29-1,-,-,CSVEEDYEQYF,TGCAGCGTTGAAGAGGACTACGAGCAGTACTTC
TRBJ2-7,TRBV9,TRBD2,-,CASSVEGGTRVDEQYF,TGTGCCAGCAGCGTAGAGGGCGGGACTAGAGTCGACGAGCAGTACTTC
TRBJ1-1,TRBV28,-,-,CAIRDTHATQAFF,TGTGCCATCAGGGACACCCACGCCACCCAAGCTTTCTTT
TRBJ2-1,TRBV7-2,-,-,CASSLVGGRIDNEQFF,TGTGCCAGCAGCTTAGTCGGGGGTAGAATCGACAATGAGCAGTTCTTC
TRBJ2-7,TRBV28,-,-,CASSTVAPYEQYF,TGTGCCAGCAGTACCGTGGCCCCCTACGAGCAGTACTTC
TRBJ2-7,TRBV11-3,-,-,CASSLGLGNYEQYF,TGTGCCAGCAGCTTAGGGTTAGGGAATTACGAGCAGTACTTC
TRBJ2-5,TRBV9,-,-,CASSEAPGTQETQYF,TGTGCCAGCAGCGAGGCCCCCGGGACTCAAGAGACCCAGTACTTC
TRBJ1-3,TRBV5-1,-,-,CASSLLAGASTIYF,TGCGCCAGCAGCTTGTTAGCGGGGGCTTCCACCATATATTTT
TRBJ2-7,TRBV5-6,TRBD1,-,CASSSFGGQAHEQYF,TGTGCCAGCAGCTCCTTTGGGGGACAGGCCCACGAGCAGTACTTC
TRBJ1-2,TRBV6-5,-,-,CASSSESGYTF,TGTGCCAGCAGTTCCGAGAGTGGCTACACCTTC
TRBJ1-3,TRBV5-1,-,-,CASSLRQAGTGNTIYF,TGCGCCAGCAGCTTGAGGCAGGCCGGGACGGGAAACACCATATATTTT
TRBJ2-2,TRBV18,-,once,CASSPLATNTGELFF,TGTGCCAGCTCACCGCTAGCGACGAACACCGGGGAGCTGTTTTTT
TRBJ1-1,TRBV3-1/TRBV3-2,-,-,CASSTSGFTEAFF,TGTGCCAGCAGCACCTCAGGGTTCACTGAAGCTTTCTTT
TRBJ2-4,TRBV28,TRBD2,-,CASSLSGTSGNIQYF,TGTGCCAGCAGTTTGTCCGGGACTAGCGGAAACATTCAGTACTTC
TRBJ1-1,TRBV13,-,-,CASSLNRVEAFF,TGTGCCAGCAGCTTAAACAGGGTTGAAGCTTTCTTT
TRBJ1-5,TRBV19,-,-,CASTSWGRERVNQPQHF,TGTGCCAGTACCTCGTGGGGGCGAGAGAGGGTCAATCAGCCCCAGCATTTT
TRBJ2-7,TRBV6-1,-,-,CASRETGAAGRYEQYF,TGTGCCAGCAGAGAAACCGGGGCCGCGGGTCGCTACGAGCAGTACTTC
TRBJ1-5,TRBV5-6,-,once,CASSHGGPSPQPQHF,TGTGCCAGCAGCCACGGGGGCCCCAGTCCTCAGCCCCAGCATTTT
TRBJ1-1,TRBV19,TRBD1,-,CASNWGQPNTEAFF,TGTGCCAGTAACTGGGGACAGCCGAACACTGAAGCTTTCTTT
TRBJ2-3,TRBV5-4,-,-,CASSLDPFSTDTQYF,TGTGCCAGCAGCTTGGATCCGTTTAGCACAGATACGCAGTATTTT
TRBJ1-3,TRBV29-1,-,-,CSVALRASGNTIYF,TGCAGCGTTGCTTTGAGGGCCTCTGGAAACACCATATATTTT
TRBJ1-1,TRBV2,TRBD1,-,CAGERQGKYLRNTEAFF,TGTGCCGGTGAGAGACAGGGGAAATATCTACGGAACACTGAAGCTTTCTTT
TRBJ1-4,TRBV6-5,TRBD1,-,CASREDRAAEKLFF,TGTGCCAGCAGAGAGGACAGGGCAGCTGAAAAACTGTTTTTT
TRBJ1-1,TRBV6-5,-,-,CASKGGGRNTEAFF,TGTGCCTCCAAAGGGGGGGGGCGAAACACTGAAGCTTTCTTT
TRBJ2-2,TRBV19,-,-,CASTNGGVGHTGELFF,TGTGCCAGTACCAATGGTGGGGTAGGGCACACCGGGGAGCTGTTTTTT
TRBJ2-7,TRBV6-2/TRBV6-3,-,-,CASSSGSPSSYEQYF,TGTGCCAGCAGTTCGGGCAGCCCTAGCTCCTACGAGCAGTACTTC
TRBJ1-2,TRBV7-2,TRBD1,-,CASSLLPTGVNYGYTF,TGTGCCAGCAGCTTACTCCCTACAGGGGTTAACTATGGCTACACCTTC
TRBJ1-6,TRBV12-1,-,-,CASSPSVQGNSPLHF,TGTGCCAGCAGCCCATCGGTCCAAGGGAATTCACCCCTCCACTTT
TRBJ1-6,TRBV27,-,-,CASSKQGWGSYNSPLHF,TGTGCCAGCAGTAAACAGGGCTGGGGCTCCTATAATTCACCCCTCCACTTT
TRBJ1-4,TRBV19,-,-,CASRTGTRSEKLFF,TGTGCCAGTAGAACCGGGACTCGGAGTGAAAAACTGTTTTTT
TRBJ2-5,TRBV5-1,TRBD1,-,CASSLGHTGGGETQYF,TGCGCCAGCAGCTTGGGACATACAGGGGGCGGAGAGACCCAGTACTTC